The 2 T cell receptor beta chains in this list originate from one sample, sequenced in a study of blood T cell repertoires in COVID-19. Sequenced by immunoSEQ multiplex PCR; TCRdb stores in-frame clones only, minus some. The sample contains a few hundred thousand clones, just under 85% of which appear only once. Material: PBMCs or T cells enriched from blood (not recorded which). Receptors were obtained from a woman aged 40-49 years with acute COVID-19.

The CDR3 DNA reads as TGTGCCATCAGTGAGGGAGGGGACTACGAGCAGTACTTC. The encoded protein is CAISEGGDYEQYF. V gene TRBV10-3 combines with J gene TRBJ2-7; D is perhaps TRBD2 (6 bases). Germline values: CDR1 ENHRY, CDR2 SYGVKD. V lost 2 bases and J lost 3, with 8 bases in between. The CDR3 totals 13 residues.

CDR3: CASSLVVSQPQHF. DNA of the CDR3: TGTGCCAGCAGTTTAGTGGTGAGTCAGCCCCAGCATTTT. The chain combines TRBV28 with TRBJ1-5; D is unresolved. The germline V gene encodes CDR1 MDHEN and CDR2 SYDVKM. The V end was cut by 2 bases, the J end by 6 bases, with 8 bases between. This CDR3 is 13 amino acids long.